The 2 T cell receptor beta chains in this list originate from one sample, sequenced in a study of Graves' ophthalmopathy and Graves' hyperthyroidism (dated by TCRdb to 2016 to 2019). The data were produced on an Illumina HiSeq 2000. TCR beta CDR3 regions were amplified from RNA transcripts for repertoire sequencing. The first round of RT-PCR was done with HTBI primers and the Qiagen OneStep RT-PCR kit, and was followed by a second round of multiplex PCR, then size selection and purification. TCRdb passed the public sequencing reads through fastp at Q25 and MiXCR, retaining productive beta sequences. Rows with one shared CDR3 protein collapse into an entry with the most common genes and DNA. The sample table contains about 1.2 million distinct CDR3 sequences; only one count was recorded for 35% to 45% of them. The ten most abundant clones make up around 10% of the sample. Sequencing was carried out using peripheral blood or thyroid tissue (not recorded which). All receptors come from an adult man with Graves' hyperthyroidism.

This chain joins TRBV25-1 and TRBJ1-2; possible D gene TRBD1, 5 bases. V was trimmed by 5 bases and J by 5 bases, leaving 18 bases between them. Germline V gives CDR1 MGHDK, CDR2 SYGVNS. There are 15 residues in the CDR3. CDR3 bases: TGTGCCAGCAGTCCGAGCGGCGGGGGTGGATATGGCTACACCTTC. Protein product: CASSPSGGGGYGYTF.

This clonotype was found many times. The CDR3 DNA reads as TGTGCCATCGGCGCGGGGTTTAAAGAGACCCAGTACTTC. It is translated as CAIGAGFKETQYF. The chain carries TRBV10-3 and TRBJ2-5; weak D call: TRBD2 (6 bases). From germline, CDR1 is ENHRY and CDR2 SYGVKD. V lost 8 bases, J lost 3 bases, and 13 bases lay in between. The CDR3 runs to 13 residues.